These 17 T cell receptor beta chains came from one sample sequenced in a study of T cells in Graves' hyperthyroidism and ophthalmopathy. Researchers amplified the TCR beta CDR3 regions from RNA transcripts. A first-round RT-PCR of the TCR CDR3 used the HTBI primer set. Each CDR3 protein is one row after TCRdb ran MiXCR on the multiplex PCR reads. The data hold 500,000 to 650,000 distinct CDR3 sequences, with 17% observed a single time. Material: blood. These receptors were taken from a woman in her late teens or twenties with Graves' ophthalmopathy.

The chain is built from TRBV2 and TRBJ1-5; possibly TRBD1 for D (6 bases). V shed 1 base and J shed 0 bases, with 13 bases lying between them. Germline-derived CDR1 and CDR2 are SNHLY and FYNNEI. There are 17 residues in the CDR3. CDR3 region: CASSEGGGRASNQPQHF. CDR3 DNA: TGTGCCAGCAGTGAAGGGGGGGGCAGGGCTAGCAATCAGCCCCAGCATTTT.

This clonotype was observed many times. The V gene is TRBV11-2, the J gene TRBJ1-1, with D unclear. V was cut by 5 bases and J by 0 bases, with 10 bases left in between. The CDR3 sequence is 14 residues long. CDR1 SGHAT and CDR2 FQNNGV come from the germline V gene. The CDR3 DNA sequence: TGTGCCAGCAGCCCGAGCTACATGAACACTGAAGCTTTCTTT. Protein product: CASSPSYMNTEAFF.

This clonotype has a count of ten or more. The genes are TRBV11-2 and TRBJ1-1; no clear D. Trimming pared 4 bases from V and 2 bases from J, leaving 11 bases between. The CDR3 has 14 residues. Germline V lookup: CDR1 SGHAT, CDR2 FQNNGV. CDR3 sequence reads: CASSSTFSNTEAFF. The DNA of the CDR3 is TGTGCCAGCAGCTCCACCTTTTCCAACACTGAAGCTTTCTTT. The complete variable domain, with remaining parts taken from reference TRBV11-2 and TRBJ1-1, reads EAGVAQSPRYKIIEKRQSVAFWCNPISGHATLYWYQQILGQGPKLLIQFQNNGVVDDSQLPKDRFSAERLKGVDSTLKIQPAKLEDSAVYLCASSSTFSNTEAFFGQGTRLTVV.

There are many counts of this clonotype. The chain couples TRBV30 to TRBJ2-5; either TRBD1 or TRBD2 may fit D (6 bases each). The CDR3 contains 14 residues. V gave up 2 bases and J gave up 2 bases, with 12 bases separating them. The V gene's germline CDR1 is GTSNPN and CDR2 SVGIG (reference sequence). This CDR3 reads CAWSRGTHQETQYF. The CDR3 region has the DNA TGTGCCTGGAGTAGGGGGACTCATCAAGAGACCCAGTACTTC.

This clonotype appeared once. The V and J genes are TRBV30 and TRBJ1-5, with 11 bases identical to TRBD1. V was clipped by 0 bases and J by 1 base; unmatched bases: 5. The CDR3 has 17 residues. Germline CDR1 is GTSNPN and CDR2 is SVGIG (reference sequence). The CDR3 region is CAWSVPGTGGSNQPQHF. The CDR3 DNA reads as TGTGCCTGGAGTGTACCCGGGACAGGGGGGAGCAATCAGCCCCAGCATTTT.

This chain uses TRBV19 with TRBJ2-5, with no clear D. The V gene lost 8 bases and the J gene lost 5 bases, with 21 bases spanning the gap. CDR3 size: 15 residues. Germline assignment: CDR1 LNHDA and CDR2 SQIVND (reference sequence). CDR3 DNA sequence: TGTGCCAGTGGCGAGGACCGCCCTCTGGAGGAGACCCAGTACTTC. It encodes CASGEDRPLEETQYF.

A few counts support this clonotype. The chain uses TRBV11-1 and TRBJ2-3; 7 nucleotides align to TRBD1. V lost 8 bases, J lost 4 bases, and 12 bases stayed unmatched. The CDR3 contains 15 residues. Looked up from germline, CDR1 is SGHAT and CDR2 is FQDESV (reference sequence). The CDR3 loop reads CASGAGDRVADTQYF. The CDR3 DNA follows: TGTGCCAGCGGTGCAGGAGACAGGGTGGCAGATACGCAGTATTTT.

The chain uses TRBV10-3 and TRBJ2-1; D assignment may be TRBD1 or TRBD2 (5 bases each). The CDR3 runs 13 residues. The germline gives CDR1 ENHRY, CDR2 SYGVKD. The V end lost 6 bases, the J end lost 9 bases, and 15 bases lay between the germline ends. The CDR3 DNA reads as TGTGCCATCAGCGGGGACCTACTAGGTGAGCAGTTCTTC. Its protein product is CAISGDLLGEQFF.

The chain uses TRBV10-3 and TRBJ2-2; TRBD2 might be the D (8 bases). This CDR3 is 13 amino acids long. Trimming shortened V by 8 bases and J by 7 bases, and 14 bases separated the two germline ends. From germline, CDR1 is ENHRY and CDR2 SYGVKD. CDR3 sequence: CAIREGAGGELFF. The CDR3 DNA reads TGTGCCATCCGGGAGGGGGCCGGCGGGGAGCTGTTTTTT.

Many counts were recorded for this clonotype. This rearrangement joins TRBV28 to TRBJ2-7; D may be TRBD1 (5 bases). Germline CDR1 MDHEN, CDR2 SYDVKM. This CDR3 region has 13 residues. V was shortened by 4 bases and J by 4 bases, with 11 bases between the two germline ends. For the CDR3, the DNA is TGTGCCAGCAGTTGGGGCTGGGGTTACGAGCAGTACTTC. This codes for CASSWGWGYEQYF.

This chain connects TRBV5-8 to TRBJ2-2; D might be TRBD1 or TRBD2, each matching 5 bases. Germline V gene data show CDR1 as SGHTS and CDR2 as YDEGEE. The CDR3 spans 17 residues. Trimming removed 4 bases at V and 5 bases at J, with 21 bases between. For the CDR3, the DNA is TGTGCCAGCAGCGACCCCCGGGACGCCTCGGTAACCGGGGAGCTGTTTTTT. Its protein is CASSDPRDASVTGELFF.

This clonotype was seen a handful of times. The chain carries TRBV5-6 and TRBJ2-1; TRBD2 matches at 8 bases. Unmatched junction bases numbered 6, after V lost 0 bases and J lost 4 bases. Germline values: CDR1 SGHDT, CDR2 YYEEEE. This CDR3 region has 16 residues. The CDR3 DNA sequence: TGTGCCAGCAGCTTGGACGTAGGACTAGCTTACAATGAGCAGTTCTTC. Encoded protein: CASSLDVGLAYNEQFF.

With regard to this clonotype: This may arise from a read error, as a much more abundant clone is one base away. The missing conserved phenylalanine or tryptophan at the end of this CDR3 makes a read error likely. This chain joins TRBV28 and TRBJ1-1; 7 bases line up with TRBD1. In germline, CDR1 is MDHEN, CDR2 SYDVKM. The CDR3 is 16 amino acids. V lost 6 bases to trimming and J lost 4 bases; unmatched junction nucleotides: 14. This CDR3 reads CASRISGTVSSTEAFL. The CDR3 DNA reads as TGTGCCAGCAGGATTTCCGGGACAGTCTCATCCACTGAAGCTTTCCTT.

This clonotype was detected ten times or more. The chain is built from TRBV10-3 and TRBJ2-5; possible D gene TRBD1, 6 bases. The CDR3 spans 14 residues. Trimming removed 1 base from V and 2 bases from J, with 8 bases in between. Germline-derived CDR1 and CDR2 are ENHRY and SYGVKD. The CDR3: CAISELGQQETQYF. The CDR3 DNA is TGTGCCATCAGTGAGTTGGGACAACAAGAGACCCAGTACTTC.

J is TRBJ2-1 and V is TRBV4-1, with D hard to call. In germline, CDR1 is MGHRA, CDR2 YSYEKL. The CDR3 loop spans 12 amino acids. V was pared by 0 bases and J by 9 bases, with 6 bases between. The CDR3: CASSQEVGEQFF. The CDR3 bases are TGCGCCAGCAGCCAAGAGGTGGGTGAGCAGTTCTTC.

Here the CDR3 DNA reads TGTGCCAGCACCTGGACCGAGAGCTCTGGAAACACCATATATTTT. Amino acid sequence: CASTWTESSGNTIYF. The chain links TRBV28 to TRBJ1-3; no firm D call. The CDR3 runs 15 residues. The germline CDR1 and CDR2 sequences are MDHEN and SYDVKM. V dropped 7 bases and J dropped 0 bases, with 13 bases sitting between them.

This clonotype was counted between two and nine times. The chain employs TRBV9 and TRBJ2-7; 7 nucleotides align to TRBD2. Trimming removed 3 bases from V and 2 bases from J; junction bases left unmatched: 8. The CDR3 runs to 15 residues. Germline CDR1 SGDLS, CDR2 YYNGEE. The DNA of the CDR3 is TGTGCCAGCAGCGCCTCATGGGGGGGGGCCTACGAGCAGTACTTC. This translates into CASSASWGGAYEQYF.